This T cell receptor beta chain was captured by sequencing in a study of technical replicates of blood from a few donors. The junction had 13 bases not matched to a gene; V was cut back by 4 bases and J by 5 bases. CDR1 and CDR2 (germline): MNHEY, SMNVEV (reference sequence). The CDR3 is 16 amino acids. Generated by immunoSEQ multiplex PCR, the TCRdb table keeps only in-frame clones and is missing some. The profile shows 70,000 to 85,000 clones, less than 98% of them singletons. The chain joins TRBV27 to TRBJ1-2; the match to TRBD1 covers 7 bases. This clonotype was sampled from a human donor in good health. The material sequenced was T cells isolated from PBMCs. CDR3 bases: TGTGCCAGCAGTTCTGCTATGGACAGGCCTGGGTATGGCTACACCTTC. Its protein is CASSSAMDRPGYGYTF.